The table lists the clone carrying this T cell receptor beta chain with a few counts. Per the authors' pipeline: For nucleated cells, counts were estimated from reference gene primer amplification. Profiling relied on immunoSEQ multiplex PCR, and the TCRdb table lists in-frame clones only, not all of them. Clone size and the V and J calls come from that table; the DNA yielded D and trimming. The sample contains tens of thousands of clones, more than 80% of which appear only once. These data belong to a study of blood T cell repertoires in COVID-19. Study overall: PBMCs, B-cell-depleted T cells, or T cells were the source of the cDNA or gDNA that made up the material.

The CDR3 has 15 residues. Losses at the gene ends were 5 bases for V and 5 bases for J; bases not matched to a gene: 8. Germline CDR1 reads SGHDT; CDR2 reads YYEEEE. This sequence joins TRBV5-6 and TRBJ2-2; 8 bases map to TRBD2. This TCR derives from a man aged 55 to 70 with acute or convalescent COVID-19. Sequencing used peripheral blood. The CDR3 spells CASRRAGVGTGELFF. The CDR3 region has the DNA TGTGCCAGCAGAAGAGCGGGAGTTGGGACCGGGGAGCTGTTTTTT.